Each of the 32 T cell receptor beta chains below was sequenced from the same sample in a study of T cell repertoires in cytomegalovirus infection. Via MiXCR, TCRdb re-called the reads, giving one row per CDR3 protein. The table records roughly 500,000 distinct CDR3 sequences, about 44% of them present only once. Antigens of these TCRs are unknown. The material sequenced was cultured PBMCs, taken from culture after CMV antigen stimulation. These receptors were collected from a human donor in good health (CMV status not recorded). Some clones in this sample may be carry-over from other donors' samples.

The chain joins TRBV6-6 to TRBJ2-1; 8 positions agree with TRBD1. This CDR3 has 15 residues. V was clipped by 2 bases and J by 9 bases; unmatched bases: 9. Germline V CDR1 and CDR2: MNHNY, SVGAGI (reference sequence). This CDR3 reads CASSYGVTGGLEQFF. The CDR3 DNA sequence: TGTGCCAGCAGTTACGGGGTCACAGGGGGACTTGAGCAGTTCTTC.

This clonotype was seen once. The chain uses TRBV20-1 and TRBJ1-4; 11 bases line up with TRBD1. CDR1 and CDR2 from the germline V gene are DFQATT and SNEGSKA (reference sequence). J gave up 2 bases and V 5 bases, and 10 bases lay outside the gene matches. CDR3 length: 17 amino acids. DNA for the CDR3: TGCAGTGCTCAGCCAACCGGGACAGGGGGGACTAATGAAAAACTGTTTTTT. Its translation is CSAQPTGTGGTNEKLFF.

J is TRBJ2-5 and V is TRBV29-1; D may be TRBD1 (5 bases). This CDR3 spans 13 amino acids. Germline values: CDR1 SQVTM, CDR2 ANQGSEA. V dropped 5 bases and J dropped 5 bases, with 15 bases sitting between them. CDR3 residues: CSVLGQQGETQYF. Written as DNA, the CDR3 is TGCAGCGTTCTGGGGCAGCAGGGCGAGACCCAGTACTTC.

The genes are TRBV20-1 and TRBJ2-7; D possibly corresponds to TRBD2 (7 bases). The CDR3 spans 14 residues. CDR1 DFQATT and CDR2 SNEGSKA come from the germline V gene (reference sequence). The ends were cut back, 5 bases at V and 2 bases at J, with 16 bases in the middle. CDR3 protein: CSAYWGGPAYEQYF. CDR3 DNA sequence: TGCAGTGCTTACTGGGGGGGCCCGGCCTACGAGCAGTACTTC.

The V and J genes are TRBV27 and TRBJ1-2, with 9 bases fitting TRBD1. The CDR3 contains 15 residues. Germline-derived CDR1 and CDR2 are MNHEY and SMNVEV (reference sequence). Trimming at V came to 4 bases and at J to 4 bases, leaving 7 bases not matched to a gene. This CDR3 reads CASSSWDRVGYGYTF. The CDR3 DNA reads TGTGCCAGCAGTTCATGGGACAGGGTCGGCTATGGCTACACCTTC.

This sequence joins TRBV6-1 and TRBJ1-1; weak D call: TRBD1 (5 bases). The CDR3 has 14 amino acids. Trimming removed 5 bases at V and 0 bases at J, with 10 bases between. From germline, CDR1 is MNHNS and CDR2 SASEGT. The CDR3 spells CASSRQTMNTEAFF. In DNA form, the CDR3 reads TGTGCCAGCAGTCGACAGACAATGAACACTGAAGCTTTCTTT.

V gene TRBV6-1 combines with J gene TRBJ2-2; D gene uncertain. In germline, CDR1 is MNHNS, CDR2 SASEGT. Trimming left V 6 bases short and J 2 bases short, with 7 bases between. CDR3 length equals 13 residues. DNA of the CDR3: TGTGCCAGCAGGAGTGCAAACACCGGGGAGCTGTTTTTT. It translates to CASRSANTGELFF.

This clonotype was seen a few times. The chain combines TRBV7-8 with TRBJ2-2, with 8 nucleotides matching TRBD2. CDR3 size: 16 residues. The germline CDR1 and CDR2 sequences are SGHVS and FQNEAQ. J was trimmed by 5 bases and V by 4 bases; bases with no gene match: 9. The CDR3 region is CASSSRKRGRTGELFF. The CDR3 bases are TGTGCCAGCAGCTCTCGGAAGCGGGGGAGGACCGGGGAGCTGTTTTTT.

CDR3 sequence: CASSTVRGGGKNIQYF. The CDR3 bases are TGTGCCAGTAGCACAGTTAGGGGGGGAGGCAAAAACATTCAGTACTTC. V gene TRBV19 combines with J gene TRBJ2-4; D perhaps matches TRBD2 (7 bases). CDR3 length: 16 amino acids. Germline loops: CDR1 LNHDA, CDR2 SQIVND (reference sequence). Trimming removed 6 bases at V and 3 bases at J, with 18 bases between.

This clonotype was counted a few times. This rearrangement joins TRBV6-2 or TRBV6-3 to TRBJ2-7, with a tentative D call TRBD2 (6 bases). CDR3 length: 17 residues. The germline V gene has CDR1 MNHEY and CDR2 SVGEGT. With 0 bases removed from V and 5 bases from J, the gap between germline ends came to 20 bases. As DNA, the CDR3 is TGTGCCAGCAGTTACTCTCGTCGCGGGACCACTTCCCACGAGCAGTACTTC. It specifies CASSYSRRGTTSHEQYF.

V and J are TRBV7-9 and TRBJ2-7, with 13 bases lining up with TRBD2. In germline, CDR1 is SEHNR, CDR2 FQNEAQ (reference sequence). J lost 7 bases, V lost 4 bases, and 22 bases had no gene match. This CDR3 region has 20 residues. The CDR3 coding sequence is TGTGCCAGCAGCTCGCCCGACGCCGGGACTAGCGGGGCCCTCACGGGGGAGCAGTACTTC. It yields the protein CASSSPDAGTSGALTGEQYF.

The chain has TRBV7-6 and TRBJ2-1; D remains unclear. The germline V gene encodes CDR1 SGHVS and CDR2 FNYEAQ. The length of the CDR3 is 13 residues. The V and J ends lost 5 bases and 5 bases respectively, with 10 bases between them. CDR3 sequence (DNA): TGTGCCAGCAGCCAGACCAATAACAATGAGCAGTTCTTC. Translation: CASSQTNNNEQFF.

The CDR3 loop reads CAISDHPGGANVLTF. The CDR3 DNA is TGTGCCATCAGTGACCACCCTGGCGGGGCCAACGTCCTGACTTTC. The gene calls are TRBV10-3 and TRBJ2-6; D unclear. Trimming shortened V by 3 bases and J by 4 bases, and 10 bases separated the two germline ends. The CDR3 has 15 amino acids. CDR1 is ENHRY and CDR2 is SYGVKD in the germline V gene.

V gene TRBV5-1 combines with J gene TRBJ2-1, with 7 positions matching TRBD2. The J segment lost 5 bases and the V segment lost 0 bases, leaving 8 bases of the junction unmatched. The length of the CDR3 is 16 residues. Per the germline V gene, CDR1 is SGHRS and CDR2 is YFSETQ. In DNA, the CDR3 is TGCGCCAGCAGCTTGGGTTGGACTAGTCTAAACAATGAGCAGTTCTTC. This codes for CASSLGWTSLNNEQFF. Variable domain in full (rest from reference TRBV5-1 and TRBJ2-1): KAGVTQTPRYLIKTRGQQVTLSCSPISGHRSVSWYQQTPGQGLQFLFEYFSETQRNKGNFPGRFSGRQFSNSRSEMNVSTLELGDSALYLCASSLGWTSLNNEQFFGPGTRLTVL.

This chain uses TRBV6-5 with TRBJ2-7, with D perhaps given as TRBD1 or TRBD2 (5 bases each). Germline CDR1 and CDR2: MNHEY and SVGAGI. Trimming removed 5 bases at V and 2 bases at J, with 16 bases between. This CDR3 is 15 amino acids long. CDR3 sequence reads: CASSRLGAKPYEQYF. CDR3 nucleotide sequence: TGTGCCAGCAGTCGCCTCGGGGCAAAACCCTACGAGCAGTACTTC.

The chain combines TRBV7-8 with TRBJ1-4, with D possibly matching TRBD1 (6 bases). Germline V gene sequence: CDR1 SGHVS, CDR2 FQNEAQ. The V end lost 7 bases, the J end lost 7 bases, and 16 bases lay between the germline ends. The CDR3 loop spans 14 amino acids. CDR3 protein: CASNPGRGPEKLFF. The CDR3 DNA sequence: TGTGCCAGCAACCCCGGCCGGGGGCCTGAAAAACTGTTTTTT.

The chain recombines TRBV23-1 with TRBJ2-1; D unresolved. TRBV23-1 is an ORF; its function is uncertain. V was shortened by 8 bases and J by 8 bases, with 10 bases between the two germline ends. The CDR3 loop spans 11 amino acids. CDR3 residues: CASLSQHEQFF. The CDR3 nucleotides read TGCGCCAGCCTAAGTCAGCATGAGCAGTTCTTC.

This clonotype was observed a few times. This chain connects TRBV7-2 to TRBJ2-5; 8 bases are shared with TRBD1. The CDR3 totals 14 residues. Looked up from germline, CDR1 is SGHTA and CDR2 is FQGNSA. J gave up 4 bases and V 5 bases, and 6 bases lay outside the gene matches. The CDR3 DNA sequence: TGTGCCAGCAGCCCACAGGGGGTAGGAGAGACCCAGTACTTC. This gives the protein CASSPQGVGETQYF.

V and J are TRBV12-3 or TRBV12-4 and TRBJ2-7; D call uncertain. The CDR3 contains 13 residues. V was trimmed by 1 base and J by 3 bases, leaving 7 bases between them. The CDR3 bases are TGTGCCAGCAGTTTAGACTTCCACTACGAGCAGTACTTC. Protein: CASSLDFHYEQYF.

This sequence joins TRBV6-2 or TRBV6-3 and TRBJ2-3, with 9 nucleotides matching TRBD2. Germline V gene sequence: CDR1 MNHEY, CDR2 SVGEGT. The CDR3 runs to 17 residues. The junction had 10 bases not matched to a gene; V was cut back by 4 bases and J by 2 bases. The CDR3 DNA sequence: TGTGCCAGCAGTTCCGAGACTAGCGGTGTTATCACAGATACGCAGTATTTT. It translates to CASSSETSGVITDTQYF.

The chain joins TRBV12-3 or TRBV12-4 to TRBJ1-2; D possibly corresponds to TRBD1 (6 bases). V lost 7 bases to trimming and J lost 5 bases, with 14 bases between them. This CDR3 has 13 amino acids. CDR3 DNA: TGTGCCAGCATTCGGCGGGGGACATATGGCTACACCTTC. Translating it yields CASIRRGTYGYTF.

This clonotype was seen a handful of times. The chain uses TRBV6-1 and TRBJ2-3; 10 bases are shared with TRBD1. V gave up 4 bases and J gave up 1 base; unmatched junction bases: 29. The CDR3 contains 24 residues. Germline assignment: CDR1 MNHNS and CDR2 SASEGT. The CDR3 sequence is CASSGRTGGHLRQGALGGTDTQYF. CDR3 DNA: TGTGCCAGCAGTGGGAGGACAGGGGGACACCTCAGACAGGGGGCGTTGGGCGGCACAGATACGCAGTATTTT.

The CDR3 protein is CASSAYYGYTF. Written as DNA, the CDR3 is TGTGCCAGCAGCGCCTATTATGGCTACACCTTC. The chain is built from TRBV11-2 and TRBJ1-2; D gene unclear. This CDR3 is 11 amino acids long. From germline, CDR1 is SGHAT and CDR2 FQNNGV. The V end lost 5 bases, the J end lost 5 bases, and 6 bases lay between the germline ends.

The CDR3 loop reads CASSPGPFLTDTQYF. Written as DNA, the CDR3 is TGTGCCAGCTCACCGGGACCCTTCCTCACAGATACGCAGTATTTT. The genes are TRBV18 and TRBJ2-3; TRBD1 or TRBD2 may be the D gene (5 bases each). CDR1 is KGHSH, CDR2 LQKENI, per germline. Trimming shortened V by 3 bases and J by 2 bases, and 12 bases separated the two germline ends. The CDR3 is 15 amino acids.

The chain couples TRBV3-1 to TRBJ2-1; no definite D call. Deletions cut 4 bases from V and 0 bases from J, with 10 bases between. The germline V gene encodes CDR1 LGHDT and CDR2 YNNKEL (reference sequence). This CDR3 spans 15 amino acids. The CDR3 DNA reads as TGTGCCAGCAGCCCTACCCTGAACTCCTACAATGAGCAGTTCTTC. It specifies CASSPTLNSYNEQFF.

CDR3 sequence: CSVPGQDYNEQFF. In DNA form, the CDR3 reads TGCAGCGTTCCGGGACAGGATTACAATGAGCAGTTCTTC. The chain recombines TRBV29-1 with TRBJ2-1; 8 bases align to TRBD1. V lost 5 bases and J lost 4; bases outside the gene matches: 4. The CDR3 has 13 residues. Germline V gives CDR1 SQVTM, CDR2 ANQGSEA.

This clonotype was seen many times. The J gene is TRBJ1-5, the V gene TRBV7-2, with no clear D. Germline V gene data show CDR1 as SGHTA and CDR2 as FQGNSA. The CDR3 is made up of 15 amino acids. With 5 bases removed from V and 0 bases from J, the gap between germline ends came to 11 bases. The chain's CDR3 is CASSPRWGSNQPQHF. CDR3 in DNA: TGTGCCAGCAGCCCTAGATGGGGTAGCAATCAGCCCCAGCATTTT.

This clonotype was counted between two and nine times. J is TRBJ2-2 and V is TRBV7-2; D is perhaps TRBD1 or TRBD2 (6 bases each). The germline gives CDR1 SGHTA, CDR2 FQGNSA. The CDR3 is made up of 17 amino acids. The V end was cut by 1 base, the J end by 3 bases, with 15 bases between. The CDR3 DNA follows: TGTGCCAGCAGCTTAGGAGGGGGGCGGTCCTACACCGGGGAGCTGTTTTTT. Protein sequence: CASSLGGGRSYTGELFF.

This chain links TRBV24-1 with TRBJ2-1; TRBD1 aligns across 12 bases. Germline CDR1 reads KGHDR; CDR2 reads SFDVKD. Losses at the gene ends were 3 bases for V and 7 bases for J; bases not matched to a gene: 6. The CDR3 is 16 amino acids. The DNA of the CDR3 is TGTGCCACCAGTGATGGGGGACAGGGGGCGCGGAATGAGCAGTTCTTC. Its translation is CATSDGGQGARNEQFF.

This chain uses TRBV19 with TRBJ2-3; maybe TRBD1 (6 bases). This CDR3 region has 13 residues. Between the trimmed V and J ends, which lost 7 bases and 15 bases, there was a span of 23 bases. CDR1 is LNHDA, CDR2 SQIVND, per germline (reference sequence). The CDR3 DNA is TGTGCCAGTACCCCTAACAGGGAAGGGATCTTCTATTTT. Amino acid sequence: CASTPNREGIFYF.

The chain has TRBV7-9 and TRBJ2-7; 9 bases are shared with TRBD1. The CDR3 spans 14 residues. Per the germline V gene, CDR1 is SEHNR and CDR2 is FQNEAQ (reference sequence). After removal of 4 bases from V and 3 bases from J, the junction contained 4 bases not matched to a gene. The CDR3 sequence: CASSYGTGNYEQYF. The CDR3 DNA reads as TGTGCCAGCAGCTACGGGACAGGGAACTACGAGCAGTACTTC.

The chain employs TRBV29-1 and TRBJ1-1, with D possibly matching TRBD1 (5 bases). The V gene lost 7 bases and the J gene lost 4 bases, with 19 bases spanning the gap. From germline, CDR1 is SQVTM and CDR2 ANQGSEA. The CDR3 has 14 residues. CDR3 loop: CSADSRDAATEAFF. The CDR3 DNA sequence: TGCAGCGCCGATAGCCGGGACGCGGCCACTGAAGCTTTCTTT.